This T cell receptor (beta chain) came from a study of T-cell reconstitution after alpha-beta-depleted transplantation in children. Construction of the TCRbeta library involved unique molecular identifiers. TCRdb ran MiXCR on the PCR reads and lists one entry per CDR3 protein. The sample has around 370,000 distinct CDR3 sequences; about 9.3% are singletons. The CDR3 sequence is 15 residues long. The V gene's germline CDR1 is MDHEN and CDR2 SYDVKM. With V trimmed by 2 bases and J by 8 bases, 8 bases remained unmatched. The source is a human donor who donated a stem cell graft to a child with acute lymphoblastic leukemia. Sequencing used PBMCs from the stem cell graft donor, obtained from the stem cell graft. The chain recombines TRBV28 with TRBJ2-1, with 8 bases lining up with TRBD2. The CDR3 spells CASSLILAASYEQFF. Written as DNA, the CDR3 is TGTGCCAGCAGTTTAATACTAGCGGCCTCCTATGAGCAGTTCTTC.